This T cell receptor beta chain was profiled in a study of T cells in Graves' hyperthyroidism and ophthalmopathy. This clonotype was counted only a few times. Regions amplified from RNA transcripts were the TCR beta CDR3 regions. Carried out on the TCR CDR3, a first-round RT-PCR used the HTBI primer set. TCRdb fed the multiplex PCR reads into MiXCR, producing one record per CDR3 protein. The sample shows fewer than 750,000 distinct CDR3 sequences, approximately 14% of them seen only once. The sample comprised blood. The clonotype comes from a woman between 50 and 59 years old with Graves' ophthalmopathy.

The CDR3 bases are TGTGCCAGTAGTGGCCCAGGGTTGGGGAATCAGCCCCAGCATTTT. It codes for CASSGPGLGNQPQHF. The V and J genes are TRBV19 and TRBJ1-5; D may be TRBD1 (5 bases). V was pared by 5 bases and J by 4 bases, with 15 bases between. Germline CDR1 and CDR2: LNHDA and SQIVND (reference sequence). This CDR3 region has 15 residues.